What follows are 32 T cell receptor beta chains derived from one specimen sequenced in a study of blood T cell repertoires in COVID-19. Libraries were prepared by immunoSEQ multiplex PCR; TCRdb keeps only in-frame clonotypes and omits some of them. The table records roughly 290,000 clones, approximately 83% of them present only once. Sequenced sample: peripheral blood. These receptor sequences come from a woman aged 30 to 39 who had recovered from COVID-19.

This chain links TRBV28 with TRBJ2-6, with a weak D call TRBD2 (5 bases). Germline V lookup: CDR1 MDHEN, CDR2 SYDVKM. This CDR3 has 17 amino acids. Deletions cut 7 bases from V and 4 bases from J, with 20 bases between. The CDR3 here is CASKRASGSWGANVLTF. CDR3 coding DNA: TGTGCCAGCAAAAGGGCGTCGGGGTCGTGGGGGGCCAACGTCCTGACTTTC.

The gene calls are TRBV30 and TRBJ2-7; TRBD1 is a possible D gene (6 bases). Germline V gene sequence: CDR1 GTSNPN, CDR2 SVGIG (reference sequence). With 6 bases removed from V and 4 bases from J, the gap between germline ends came to 19 bases. The CDR3 runs to 14 residues. The CDR3 reads CACGVGGFDYEQYF. DNA for the CDR3: TGTGCCTGTGGGGTTGGGGGCTTTGATTACGAGCAGTACTTC. Based on the CDR3 plus reference TRBV30 and TRBJ2-7, the full variable domain is SQTIHQWPATLVQPVGSPLSLECTVEGTSNPNLYWYRQAAGRGLQLLFYSVGIGQISSEVPQNLSASRPQDRQFILSSKKLLLSDSGFYLCACGVGGFDYEQYFGPGTRLTVT.

This clone has only a few counts. The rearrangement uses TRBV20-1 and TRBJ2-1, with a weak D call TRBD2 (6 bases). V was shortened by 3 bases and J by 5 bases, with 20 bases between the two germline ends. This CDR3 has 16 residues. In germline, CDR1 is DFQATT, CDR2 SNEGSKA (reference sequence). Here the CDR3 reads CSASFRLAGKNNEQFF. In DNA, the CDR3 is TGCAGTGCTAGTTTTCGGCTGGCGGGAAAGAACAATGAGCAGTTCTTC.

The V and J genes are TRBV28 and TRBJ2-4; 8 nucleotides match TRBD2. The CDR3 extends over 15 amino acids. Germline loops: CDR1 MDHEN, CDR2 SYDVKM. Germline trimming cut 8 bases from V and 8 bases from J; bases unmatched to any gene: 14. The CDR3 DNA reads as TGTGCCAGCTCGGGAACGGGGACTAGTATTGACATTCAGTACTTC. It encodes CASSGTGTSIDIQYF.

This clone was counted a few times. V usage is TRBV11-2 and J usage is TRBJ2-7; D perhaps matches TRBD2 (6 bases). CDR1 is SGHAT, CDR2 FQNNGV, per germline. Trimming took off 3 bases at V and 1 base at J, with 10 bases between the two ends. The length of the CDR3 is 14 residues. This chain's CDR3 is CASSLTGGSYEQYF. In DNA, the CDR3 is TGTGCCAGCAGCTTGACCGGGGGATCCTACGAGCAGTACTTC.

In this sample, this clone turned up once. The chain joins TRBV9 to TRBJ2-3; perhaps TRBD2 as D (6 bases). Per the germline V gene, CDR1 is SGDLS and CDR2 is YYNGEE. The CDR3 has 12 amino acids. Trimming pared 4 bases from V and 3 bases from J, leaving 6 bases between. CDR3 in DNA: TGTGCCAGCAGCCGGGGGACAGATACGCAGTATTTT. Protein sequence: CASSRGTDTQYF.

This chain uses TRBV3-1 (or the pseudogene TRBV3-2) with TRBJ2-3; perhaps TRBD2 as D (6 bases). Germline V gives CDR1 LGHDT, CDR2 YNNKEL (reference sequence). V lost 5 bases and J lost 4, with 10 bases in between. The CDR3 extends over 13 amino acids. The CDR3 sequence: CASSARLADTQYF. The CDR3 coding sequence is TGTGCCAGCAGCGCCAGACTAGCAGATACGCAGTATTTT.

The chain joins TRBV3-1 (or the pseudogene TRBV3-2) to TRBJ2-1, with TRBD2 matching 8 bases. Germline CDR1 is LGHDT and CDR2 is YNNKEL (reference sequence). This CDR3 is 17 amino acids long. The junction had 8 bases not matched to a gene; V was cut back by 2 bases and J by 2 bases. CDR3 amino acids: CASSQQTSGGPYNEQFF. The CDR3 region has the DNA TGTGCCAGCAGCCAACAAACTAGCGGAGGCCCCTACAATGAGCAGTTCTTC.

The chain is built from TRBV4-2 and TRBJ2-7, with TRBD2 matching 9 bases. This CDR3 region has 15 residues. Germline V lookup: CDR1 LGHNA, CDR2 YNFKEQ. With V trimmed by 1 base and J by 1 base, 2 bases remained unmatched. CDR3 DNA: TGTGCCAGCAGCCAAGCTAGCGGGGCGTCCTACGAGCAGTACTTC. Translation gives CASSQASGASYEQYF.

The chain employs TRBV5-8 and TRBJ2-1; no definite D call. This CDR3 is 14 amino acids long. Trimming cost V 1 base and J 0 bases, with 5 bases left between them. Germline CDR1 is SGHTS and CDR2 is YDEGEE. The CDR3 bases are TGTGCCAGCAGCTTGCTGAGCTCCTACAATGAGCAGTTCTTC. Amino acid sequence: CASSLLSSYNEQFF.

This clone was recorded a few times. The gene calls are TRBV28 and TRBJ1-3, with 7 bases aligning to TRBD1. The J segment lost 0 bases and the V segment lost 8 bases, leaving 4 bases of the junction unmatched. CDR1 and CDR2 from the germline V gene are MDHEN and SYDVKM. This CDR3 has 14 amino acids. The CDR3 DNA follows: TGTGCCAGCCACGGGACAGTCTCTGGAAACACCATATATTTT. Its translation is CASHGTVSGNTIYF.

V gene TRBV5-1 combines with J gene TRBJ1-1; D may be TRBD1 (6 bases). Germline CDR1 and CDR2: SGHRS and YFSETQ. With 1 base removed from V and 4 bases from J, the gap between germline ends came to 11 bases. The length of the CDR3 is 14 residues. DNA of the CDR3: TGCGCCAGCAGCTTGCAGGCAGGGGCCACTGAAGCTTTCTTT. It encodes CASSLQAGATEAFF.

V is TRBV11-2 and J is TRBJ2-7; 9 bases are a match to TRBD1. CDR1 and CDR2 (germline): SGHAT, FQNNGV. This CDR3 spans 16 amino acids. V was pared by 1 base and J by 7 bases, with 11 bases of the junction left unmatched. The CDR3 here is CASSLATTGTGREQYF. In DNA, the CDR3 is TGTGCCAGCAGCTTAGCAACAACCGGGACAGGGCGAGAGCAGTACTTC.

J is TRBJ2-7 and V is TRBV6-6; 8 bases line up with TRBD1. Per germline, CDR1 MNHNY and CDR2 SVGAGI (reference sequence). V was pared by 3 bases and J by 0 bases, with 4 bases of the junction left unmatched. This CDR3 spans 15 amino acids. The CDR3 loop is CASSYGDRSSYEQYF. In DNA form, the CDR3 reads TGTGCCAGCAGTTATGGGGACAGGAGCTCCTACGAGCAGTACTTC.

This clone was detected once. The chain employs TRBV5-1 and TRBJ2-1, with 13 positions matching TRBD2. CDR1 and CDR2 (germline): SGHRS, YFSETQ. The ends lost 3 bases at V and 7 bases at J; junction bases unmatched: 13. The CDR3 sequence is 18 residues long. The CDR3 nucleotides read TGCGCCAGCAGCTCCGGGACTAGCGGGATTAGGGGAGGTAATGAGCAGTTCTTC. Protein product: CASSSGTSGIRGGNEQFF.

A few counts support this clone. V gene TRBV11-2 combines with J gene TRBJ2-1; a possible D gene is TRBD2 (5 bases). Trimming left V 0 bases short and J 7 bases short, with 7 bases between. The CDR3 is made up of 13 amino acids. The germline V gene encodes CDR1 SGHAT and CDR2 FQNNGV. The chain's CDR3 is CASSLDRGNEQFF. CDR3 nucleotides: TGTGCCAGCAGCTTAGATAGAGGGAATGAGCAGTTCTTC.

The rearrangement links TRBV4-1 to TRBJ2-2, with 7 bases fitting TRBD1. Germline CDR1 and CDR2: MGHRA and YSYEKL. The V and J ends lost 1 base and 2 bases, in that order; junction bases with no gene match: 1. The CDR3 has 15 residues. CDR3 in DNA: TGCGCCAGCAGCCAAGGGGACAGTAACACCGGGGAGCTGTTTTTT. It specifies CASSQGDSNTGELFF.

In its sample, this clone was seen many times. The genes are TRBV4-2 and TRBJ2-3, with a possible D match to TRBD2 (6 bases). CDR3 length: 12 amino acids. Trimming left V 8 bases short and J 4 bases short, with 10 bases between. Germline lookup yields CDR1 LGHNA and CDR2 YNFKEQ. The DNA for the CDR3 is TGTGCCAGCTCAACGGGGGCAGATACGCAGTATTTT. Amino acids: CASSTGADTQYF.

This chain joins TRBV5-4 and TRBJ2-2; 8 bases fit TRBD1. The CDR3 runs to 15 residues. The V gene's germline CDR1 is SGHNT and CDR2 YYREEE (reference sequence). The trim removed 3 bases at V and 7 bases at J, leaving 8 bases unmatched. CDR3 protein: CASSSRTGNVGELFF. The CDR3 DNA follows: TGTGCCAGCAGCTCCCGGACAGGGAATGTCGGGGAGCTGTTTTTT.

The chain has TRBV30 and TRBJ2-1; TRBD1 aligns across 8 bases. Germline-derived CDR1 and CDR2 are GTSNPN and SVGIG (reference sequence). This CDR3 has 13 amino acids. V lost 4 bases, J lost 4 bases, and 3 bases stayed unmatched. The CDR3 region is CAWNTGGYNEQFF. CDR3 in DNA: TGTGCCTGGAATACAGGGGGGTACAATGAGCAGTTCTTC. The full variable domain, its missing parts supplied by reference TRBV30 and TRBJ2-1, is SQTIHQWPATLVQPVGSPLSLECTVEGTSNPNLYWYRQAAGRGLQLLFYSVGIGQISSEVPQNLSASRPQDRQFILSSKKLLLSDSGFYLCAWNTGGYNEQFFGPGTRLTVL.

This clone was recorded once. This chain links TRBV27 with TRBJ2-3, with TRBD1 matching over 9 bases. The CDR3 has 15 amino acids. Trimming removed 5 bases from V and 4 bases from J; junction bases left unmatched: 7. Germline values: CDR1 MNHEY, CDR2 SMNVEV (reference sequence). CDR3 DNA: TGTGCCAGCAGTGGTAGGGGACAGGGTCCAGATACGCAGTATTTT. Translating gives CASSGRGQGPDTQYF.

The J gene is TRBJ2-7, the V gene TRBV7-2; 10 bases align to TRBD1. This CDR3 is built from 15 residues. V trimming: 8 bases; J trimming: 2 bases; junction bases outside the gene matches: 9. CDR1 is SGHTA, CDR2 FQGNSA, per germline. The CDR3 region is CASSWTGGKTYEQYF. The CDR3 DNA is TGTGCCAGCTCTTGGACAGGGGGGAAAACCTACGAGCAGTACTTC. Variable domain in full (rest from reference TRBV7-2 and TRBJ2-7): GAGVSQSPSNKVTEKGKDVELRCDPISGHTALYWYRQSLGQGLEFLIYFQGNSAPDKSGLPSDRFSAERTGGSVSTLTIQRTQQEDSAVYLCASSWTGGKTYEQYFGPGTRLTVT.

The gene calls are TRBV5-1 and TRBJ1-4; 7 positions match TRBD1. With 4 bases clipped from V and 7 bases from J, the junction kept 4 bases outside the gene matches. This CDR3 region has 13 residues. Germline V gene data show CDR1 as SGHRS and CDR2 as YFSETQ. The CDR3 DNA is TGCGCCAGCAGCCAAGGGGGCGGTGAAAAACTGTTTTTT. It yields the protein CASSQGGGEKLFF. Complete variable domain (other parts from reference TRBV5-1 and TRBJ1-4): KAGVTQTPRYLIKTRGQQVTLSCSPISGHRSVSWYQQTPGQGLQFLFEYFSETQRNKGNFPGRFSGRQFSNSRSEMNVSTLELGDSALYLCASSQGGGEKLFFGSGTQLSVL.

This clone was picked up one time. The rearrangement joins TRBV5-1 to TRBJ2-7; D possibly corresponds to TRBD1 (7 bases). V was cut by 0 bases and J by 3 bases, with 13 bases left in between. In germline, CDR1 is SGHRS, CDR2 YFSETQ. The CDR3 spans 15 residues. The CDR3 is CASSLVRQGGYEQYF. The CDR3 region has the DNA TGCGCCAGCAGCTTGGTCCGGCAGGGGGGCTACGAGCAGTACTTC.

The chain links TRBV5-1 to TRBJ1-1, with a tentative D call TRBD1 (6 bases). The germline V and J ends were trimmed by 5 bases and 7 bases, with 18 bases remaining between them. CDR3 size: 14 residues. The germline V gene encodes CDR1 SGHRS and CDR2 YFSETQ. This CDR3 is CASSFTGTPNEAFF. DNA of the CDR3: TGCGCCAGCAGTTTCACCGGGACACCTAATGAAGCTTTCTTT.

The chain combines TRBV7-9 with TRBJ2-4; D possibly corresponds to TRBD2 (6 bases). Between the trimmed V and J ends, which lost 5 bases and 2 bases, there was a span of 13 bases. Germline-derived CDR1 and CDR2 are SEHNR and FQNEAQ (reference sequence). The CDR3 length is 15 residues. The CDR3 reads CASSPSRGTKNIQYF. CDR3 sequence (DNA): TGTGCCAGCAGCCCCTCCCGGGGGACCAAAAACATTCAGTACTTC.

CDR3 in amino acids: CASSPSQGQETQYF. The CDR3 bases are TGCGCCAGCAGCCCATCACAGGGGCAAGAGACCCAGTACTTC. The J gene is TRBJ2-5, the V gene TRBV10-2, with 7 nucleotides matching TRBD1. Trimming cost V 6 bases and J 2 bases; bases outside gene matches: 6. Germline values: CDR1 WSHSY, CDR2 SAAADI. The CDR3 contains 14 residues.

The chain carries TRBV27 and TRBJ2-1, with TRBD2 matching over 7 bases. Germline CDR1 reads MNHEY; CDR2 reads SMNVEV (reference sequence). CDR3 size: 15 residues. V was clipped by 2 bases and J by 7 bases; unmatched bases: 8. The CDR3 loop is CASSLRGGSFNEQFF. CDR3 coding DNA: TGTGCCAGCAGTTTACGGGGCGGGAGTTTTAATGAGCAGTTCTTC.

This sequence joins TRBV19 and TRBJ1-3; D may be TRBD1 (6 bases). Germline CDR1 LNHDA, CDR2 SQIVND (reference sequence). The CDR3 contains 13 residues. With 8 bases removed from V and 2 bases from J, the gap between germline ends came to 10 bases. The CDR3 DNA sequence: TGTGCCAGTCTTCAGGGGACTGGAAACACCATATATTTT. Its protein product is CASLQGTGNTIYF.

The chain recombines TRBV20-1 with TRBJ1-1, with D perhaps TRBD1 (6 bases). In germline, CDR1 is DFQATT, CDR2 SNEGSKA (reference sequence). V was pared by 3 bases and J by 0 bases, with 8 bases between. There are 13 residues in the CDR3. CDR3 region: CSASQGMNTEAFF. The CDR3 DNA is TGCAGTGCTAGTCAGGGGATGAACACTGAAGCTTTCTTT.

This clone was counted a single time. This chain joins TRBV7-9 and TRBJ1-5; unclear D gene. There are 16 residues in the CDR3. Germline lookup yields CDR1 SEHNR and CDR2 FQNEAQ (reference sequence). Trimming stripped 0 bases from V and 3 bases from J, with 12 bases between. In nucleotides, the CDR3 is TGTGCCAGCAGCTTAGCGACACCAAGAAACAATCAGCCCCAGCATTTT. Protein product: CASSLATPRNNQPQHF.

The CDR3 nucleotides read TGTGCCAGCAGCTCCCGGGGGGGGCTGACCGGGGAGCTGTTTTTT. Translated, it gives CASSSRGGLTGELFF. V gene TRBV7-2 combines with J gene TRBJ2-2, with 8 bases that match TRBD2. This CDR3 comprises 15 residues. The V gene end was trimmed by 4 bases and the J gene end by 5 bases; junction bases not matched to a gene: 6. Germline V lookup: CDR1 SGHTA, CDR2 FQGNSA.